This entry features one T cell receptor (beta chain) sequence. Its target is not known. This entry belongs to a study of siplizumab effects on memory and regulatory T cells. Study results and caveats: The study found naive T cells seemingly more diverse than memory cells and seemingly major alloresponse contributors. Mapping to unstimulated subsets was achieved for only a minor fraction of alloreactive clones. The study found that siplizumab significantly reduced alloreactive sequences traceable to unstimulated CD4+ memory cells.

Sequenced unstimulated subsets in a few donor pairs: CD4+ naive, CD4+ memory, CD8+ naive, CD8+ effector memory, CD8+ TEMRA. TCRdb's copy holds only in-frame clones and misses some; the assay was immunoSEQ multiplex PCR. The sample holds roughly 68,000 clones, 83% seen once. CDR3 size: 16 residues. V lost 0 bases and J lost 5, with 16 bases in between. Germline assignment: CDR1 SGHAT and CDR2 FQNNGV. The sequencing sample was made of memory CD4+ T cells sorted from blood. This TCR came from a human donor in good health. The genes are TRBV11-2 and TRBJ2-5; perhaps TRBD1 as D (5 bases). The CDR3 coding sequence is TGTGCCAGCAGCTTAGATAGCCGCGGTAGGGGTGAGACCCAGTACTTC. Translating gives CASSLDSRGRGETQYF.